The rows below give T cell receptor beta chains drawn from one sample of a study of T cells in Graves' hyperthyroidism and ophthalmopathy. TCRdb called the multiplex PCR reads again in MiXCR, with one record for every CDR3 protein. The sample records fewer than 450,000 distinct CDR3 sequences, roughly 20% being singletons. The sequenced sample was blood. The receptors derive from a man aged 18 to 30 with Graves' ophthalmopathy. CDR3s include the opening cysteine and the closing phenylalanine or tryptophan. The D gene is left open where the match is weak. Expanded clones are given a class, and other clones once, few, many or no size at all.

D: TRBD1
length: 14
V: TRBV4-1
J: TRBJ1-5
size: .
DNA: TGCGCCAGCAGCCAGGGACAGTCCAATCAGCCCCAGCATTTT
CDR3: CASSQGQSNQPQHF

D: .
length: 13
V: TRBV27
J: TRBJ2-2
size: few
DNA: TGTGCCAGCAGGACCCAGGGTAGCGGGGAGCTGTTTTTT
CDR3: CASRTQGSGELFF

D: TRBD2
length: 15
V: TRBV20-1
J: TRBJ2-7
size: few
DNA: TGCAGTGCTAATCTCCGACTAGCGGGGGGGTGGGAGCAGTACTTC
CDR3: CSANLRLAGGWEQYF

D: .
length: 13
V: TRBV6-1
J: TRBJ2-3
size: many
DNA: TGTGCCAGCACGAGGGAATGGACAGATACGCAGTATTTT
CDR3: CASTREWTDTQYF

D: TRBD1
length: 13
V: TRBV29-1
J: TRBJ1-1
size: few
DNA: TGCAGCGCGAGGGACAGGGGGCTCACTGAAGCTTTCTTT
CDR3: CSARDRGLTEAFF

D: .
length: 12
V: TRBV6-1
J: TRBJ2-1
size: .
DNA: TGTGCCTCCCTTAACAAATTCAATGAGCAGTTCTTC
CDR3: CASLNKFNEQFF

D: TRBD1
length: 16
V: TRBV7-2
J: TRBJ1-4
size: many
DNA: TGTGCCAGCAGCTTCACCGGGACAGGGGGCTTTGAAAAACTGTTTTTT
CDR3: CASSFTGTGGFEKLFF

D: TRBD1
length: 13
V: TRBV18
J: TRBJ1-2
size: many
DNA: TGTGCCAGCTCACCCTCAGGGGGTGGGGGCTACACCTTC
CDR3: CASSPSGGGGYTF

D: .
length: 14
V: TRBV9
J: TRBJ2-7
size: many
DNA: TGTGCCAGCAGCTCGGGGCTCCTGGGAGACGAGCAGTACTTC
CDR3: CASSSGLLGDEQYF

D: .
length: 14
V: TRBV20-1
J: TRBJ2-5
size: many
DNA: TGCAGTGCTAGAGATTACCAGGGGACAGAGACCCAGTACTTC
CDR3: CSARDYQGTETQYF

D: TRBD2
length: 16
V: TRBV2
J: TRBJ2-2
size: .
DNA: TGTGCCAGCAGTCCCCCGGGGGGGGGGCACACCGGGGAGCTGTTTTTT
CDR3: CASSPPGGGHTGELFF

D: TRBD2
length: 16
V: TRBV20-1
J: TRBJ2-7
size: few
DNA: TGCAGTGCCAACCCGGGGACTAGCGGGGACTCCTACGAGCAGTACTTC
CDR3: CSANPGTSGDSYEQYF

D: .
length: 15
V: TRBV20-1
J: TRBJ2-5
size: few
DNA: TGCAGTGCGTTCCTCTGGCAGGGAGAGGGAGAGACCCAGTACTTC
CDR3: CSAFLWQGEGETQYF

D: .
length: 16
V: TRBV2
J: TRBJ2-2
size: many
DNA: TGTGCCAGCAGTGAAGGGCGGGCGGGTGGCACCGGGGAGCTGTTTTTT
CDR3: CASSEGRAGGTGELFF

D: .
length: 14
V: TRBV5-1
J: TRBJ1-4
size: many
DNA: TGCGCCAGCAGCCCGCGGACAACGAACGAAAAACTGTTTTTT
CDR3: CASSPRTTNEKLFF

D: .
length: 14
V: TRBV29-1
J: TRBJ1-2
size: .
DNA: TGCAGCGTTGAATTGGTAGAGAGTAACTATGGCTACACCTTC
CDR3: CSVELVESNYGYTF

D: .
length: 16
V: TRBV6-1
J: TRBJ2-7
size: few
DNA: TGTGCCAGCAGTCAGCGGACTGTACCCTACGAATACGAGCAGTACTTC
CDR3: CASSQRTVPYEYEQYF

D: TRBD2
length: 15
V: TRBV5-1
J: TRBJ2-3
size: .
DNA: TGCGCCAGCAGCAATAGCGGGGGTGAGGGGGATACGCAGTATTTT
CDR3: CASSNSGGEGDTQYF